This T cell receptor (beta chain) is drawn from a study of neoadjuvant anti-PD-1 for oral cavity cancer. Study details: Before surgery, most patients got three to four biweekly 3 mg/kg nivolumab doses. Patients without progression received a fourth nivolumab dose around day 43, then surgical resection on days 50-56.

The repertoire was sequenced with immunoSEQ multiplex PCR; TCRdb's copy has only in-frame clones and lacks some. The profile shows some 15,000 clones, roughly three quarters of them singletons. The time point was: after neoadjuvant nivolumab, at surgical resection. These newly diagnosed stage II-IVA oral cavity squamous cell carcinoma patients had no prior systemic or radiation treatment. Between the trimmed V and J ends, which lost 1 base and 7 bases, there was a span of 11 bases. The length of the CDR3 is 14 residues. From germline, CDR1 is WSHSY and CDR2 SAAADI. The receptor was isolated from a person aged 35-80 years with oral cavity squamous cell carcinoma. V and J are TRBV10-2 and TRBJ1-5; D not certain. The sequencing here drew on PBMCs, taken after nivolumab (anti-PD-1) treatment. CDR3 sequence reads: CASSEFGVGQPQHF. In nucleotides, the CDR3 is TGCGCCAGCAGTGAGTTTGGGGTTGGCCAGCCCCAGCATTTT.